Below, 19 T cell receptor beta chains from the same sample are listed, as sequenced in a study of shared clonotypes between healthy human individuals. CD45RO-negative cells were positively selected for CCR7, leaving out terminally differentiated effector memory CD45RA+ cells. TCRdb keeps only in-frame clones here, not all; method: immunoSEQ multiplex PCR. Among hundreds of thousands of clones listed, around 95% were seen once. The source material was naive CD8+ T cells sorted from blood. These receptors were collected from a woman aged 25 to 39 in good health.

The chain links TRBV29-1 to TRBJ2-5; D remains ambiguous. The closer fit of TRBJ2-7 to the DNA end suggests the J call may be wrong. Germline-derived CDR1 and CDR2 are SQVTM and ANQGSEA. The CDR3 totals 12 residues. Here the CDR3 DNA reads TGCAGCGTTGGGCCAGGCCCCCACGAGCAGTACTTC. The encoded protein is CSVGPGPHEQYF.

The table lists this clone with a count of one. The chain links TRBV5-6 to TRBJ2-7; the D gene is possibly TRBD1 (5 bases). V lost 1 base and J lost 3, with 14 bases in between. The CDR3 sequence is 15 residues long. CDR1 and CDR2 (germline): SGHDT, YYEEEE. The CDR3 region has the DNA TGTGCCAGCAGCTTGTATAGGGGAAGAGGCTACGAGCAGTACTTC. As protein: CASSLYRGRGYEQYF.

In this sample, this clone turned up once. Within the sample, other DNA sequences also encode this same CDR3. J is TRBJ2-7 and V is TRBV5-4, with D maybe TRBD1 (5 bases). This CDR3 comprises 13 residues. Germline assignment: CDR1 SGHNT and CDR2 YYREEE (reference sequence). V was clipped by 0 bases and J by 3 bases, with 7 bases between them. CDR3 protein: CASSLDRSYEQYF. The CDR3 DNA is TGTGCCAGCAGCTTGGACAGGAGCTACGAGCAGTACTTC.

The chain recombines TRBV27 with TRBJ2-1, with D perhaps TRBD1 (6 bases). This CDR3 spans 16 amino acids. V shed 5 bases and J shed 4 bases, with 18 bases lying between them. The germline V gene has CDR1 MNHEY and CDR2 SMNVEV (reference sequence). The CDR3 bases are TGTGCCAGCAGTCTCCAAGACGCTGGACAGTACAATGAGCAGTTCTTC. Amino acid sequence: CASSLQDAGQYNEQFF.

The chain combines TRBV28 with TRBJ2-7; 9 bases match TRBD1. CDR3 length: 15 amino acids. Germline-derived CDR1 and CDR2 are MDHEN and SYDVKM. V dropped 4 bases and J dropped 2; count of bases not matched to a gene: 6. The CDR3 loop reads CASSYTQGAAYEQYF. In DNA form, the CDR3 reads TGTGCCAGCAGTTACACACAGGGGGCTGCCTACGAGCAGTACTTC.

This clone was counted once. The CDR3 sequence: CASSIPAGQFSGANVLTF. CDR3 nucleotide sequence: TGTGCCAGTAGTATTCCCGCCGGACAGTTCTCTGGGGCCAACGTCCTGACTTTC. The chain recombines TRBV19 with TRBJ2-6; weak D call: TRBD1 (6 bases). The V gene lost 3 bases and the J gene lost 0 bases, with 15 bases spanning the gap. This CDR3 comprises 18 residues. Germline V gene lookup returns CDR1 LNHDA and CDR2 SQIVND (reference sequence).

The chain combines TRBV29-1 with TRBJ2-7, with D uncertain. V lost 7 bases, J lost 1 base, and 17 bases lay in between. This CDR3 spans 14 amino acids. Germline CDR1 reads SQVTM; CDR2 reads ANQGSEA. CDR3 in DNA: TGCAGCGCTGTATCCGTTGGCCAATCCTACGAGCAGTACTTC. This sequence encodes CSAVSVGQSYEQYF.

This chain connects TRBV7-9 to TRBJ1-1; a possible D gene is TRBD1 (5 bases). Trimming pared 5 bases from V and 4 bases from J, leaving 17 bases between. The length of the CDR3 is 15 residues. Germline V CDR1 and CDR2: SEHNR, FQNEAQ (reference sequence). CDR3 protein: CASSPGVGLFTEAFF. As DNA, the CDR3 is TGTGCCAGCAGCCCGGGGGTGGGGCTCTTCACTGAAGCTTTCTTT.

In DNA form, the CDR3 reads TGTGCCAGCAGCTTAGGGGGAGGTGGGGAGCAGTACTTC. It encodes CASSLGGGGEQYF. The genes are TRBV7-6 and TRBJ2-7, with a possible D match to TRBD2 (6 bases). Trimming shortened V by 1 base and J by 7 bases, and 11 bases separated the two germline ends. This CDR3 contains 13 residues. The germline CDR1 and CDR2 sequences are SGHVS and FNYEAQ.

The CDR3 spells CASSLSLAAGSEQYF. DNA of the CDR3: TGTGCCAGCAGTTTATCTCTAGCTGCCGGGAGTGAGCAGTACTTC. V usage is TRBV27 and J usage is TRBJ2-7, with a tentative D call TRBD2 (6 bases). The CDR3 runs 15 residues. Between the trimmed V and J ends, which lost 0 bases and 7 bases, there was a span of 16 bases. Germline CDR1 MNHEY, CDR2 SMNVEV (reference sequence).

The V call is TRBV11-1, the J call TRBJ2-5, with D tentatively TRBD2 (5 bases). Germline V gene sequence: CDR1 SGHAT, CDR2 FQDESV (reference sequence). Trimming pared 6 bases from V and 10 bases from J, leaving 9 bases between. The length of the CDR3 is 10 residues. In DNA, the CDR3 is TGTGCCAGCAGGGGGAGAGACCAGTACTTC. Its translation is CASRGRDQYF.

This rearrangement joins TRBV15 to TRBJ2-1; D is ambiguous. Germline CDR1 and CDR2: LNHNV and YYDKDF (reference sequence). V was shortened by 0 bases and J by 8 bases, with 5 bases between the two germline ends. This CDR3 region has 12 residues. This CDR3 is CATSRDWDEQFF. The CDR3 coding sequence is TGTGCCACCAGCAGAGATTGGGATGAGCAGTTCTTC.

This rearrangement joins TRBV7-8 to TRBJ1-1; a possible D gene is TRBD1 (6 bases). The CDR3 contains 16 residues. V lost 2 bases to trimming and J lost 3 bases, with 16 bases between them. The germline V gene encodes CDR1 SGHVS and CDR2 FQNEAQ. This CDR3 is CASSLTSPGEDTEAFF. The CDR3 region has the DNA TGTGCCAGCAGCTTAACGTCCCCAGGGGAGGACACTGAAGCTTTCTTT.

The rearrangement uses TRBV27 and TRBJ2-7; 12 nucleotides agree with TRBD2. V lost 4 bases and J lost 2; bases outside the gene matches: 0. The CDR3 covers 14 residues. Germline CDR1 MNHEY, CDR2 SMNVEV (reference sequence). Here the CDR3 reads CASSWTSGAYEQYF. The CDR3 DNA follows: TGTGCCAGCAGTTGGACTAGCGGGGCCTACGAGCAGTACTTC.

The chain combines TRBV5-1 with TRBJ2-1; D call uncertain. This CDR3 comprises 11 residues. V lost 0 bases and J 10 bases, leaving 5 bases between the germline ends. Germline V gene lookup returns CDR1 SGHRS and CDR2 YFSETQ. The CDR3 nucleotides read TGCGCCAGCAGCTTGGGATGGGAGCAGTTCTTC. Protein: CASSLGWEQFF.

The chain is built from TRBV13 and TRBJ1-2; D remains unclear. The CDR3 has 15 residues. From germline, CDR1 is PRHDT and CDR2 FYEKMQ (reference sequence). Trimming pared 1 base from V and 3 bases from J, leaving 12 bases between. The CDR3 nucleotides are TGTGCCAGCAGCTTAGCGTCTAGGACTTACTATGGCTACACCTTC. Its protein is CASSLASRTYYGYTF. Full variable domain (rest looked up from reference TRBV13 and TRBJ1-2): AAGVIQSPRHLIKEKRETATLKCYPIPRHDTVYWYQQGPGQDPQFLISFYEKMQSDKGSIPDRFSAQQFSDYHSELNMSSLELGDSALYFCASSLASRTYYGYTFGSGTRLTVV.

The V gene is TRBV27, the J gene TRBJ2-7, with TRBD1 identical over 8 bases. Looked up from germline, CDR1 is MNHEY and CDR2 is SMNVEV (reference sequence). After removal of 5 bases from V and 5 bases from J, the junction contained 2 bases not matched to a gene. The CDR3 length is 12 residues. CDR3 nucleotide sequence: TGTGCCAGCAGTCCAGGGGGCGACGAGCAGTACTTC. Translation gives CASSPGGDEQYF.

This clone has only one observation. The chain is built from TRBV7-2 and TRBJ1-4; the D is unclear. This CDR3 spans 12 amino acids. Trimming took off 0 bases at V and 4 bases at J, with 0 bases between the two ends. Germline values: CDR1 SGHTA, CDR2 FQGNSA. This CDR3 is CASSLANEKLFF. Here the CDR3 DNA reads TGTGCCAGCAGCTTAGCTAATGAAAAACTGTTTTTT.

The rearrangement uses TRBV7-9 and TRBJ2-5, with D maybe TRBD2 (5 bases). Germline V gene lookup returns CDR1 SEHNR and CDR2 FQNEAQ (reference sequence). The CDR3 has 15 amino acids. The V end lost 5 bases, the J end lost 5 bases, and 18 bases lay between the germline ends. The CDR3 loop reads CASSPAPRAWETQYF. For the CDR3, the DNA is TGTGCCAGCAGCCCAGCCCCGAGGGCGTGGGAGACCCAGTACTTC.